What follows is one T cell receptor beta chain and its context. The data derive from a study of CD8 T cells in ankylosing spondylitis. TCRdb called the 5' RACE reads again in MiXCR, with one record for every CDR3 protein. The table includes hundreds of thousands of distinct CDR3 sequences, under 8.5% detected once. The source is a female donor with ankylosing spondylitis or in good health (not recorded which). Input material: blood, either unsorted or a sorted T cell fraction (not recorded which).

The CDR3 reads CASSLAGGTQYF. Here the CDR3 DNA reads TGTGCCAGCAGCTTAGCAGGTGGTACGCAGTATTTT. This rearrangement joins TRBV7-9 to TRBJ2-3; no reliable D call. The germline V gene has CDR1 SEHNR and CDR2 FQNEAQ (reference sequence). The CDR3 has 12 residues. The germline V and J ends were trimmed by 0 bases and 8 bases, with 6 bases remaining between them.